The source of this T cell receptor (beta chain) is a study of cytomegalovirus exposure and HLA in healthy donors. The CDR3 consists of 13 residues. V was cut by 4 bases and J by 3 bases, with 10 bases left in between. Germline values: CDR1 SGHRS, CDR2 YFSETQ. Concerning this clone itself: Antigen unknown.

Study-wide results and limits: A later analysis reportedly found that, within productive TCRs, an Asian-associated ancestry cluster had fewer N-insertions than the mean observed across the 666 donors.

The primer mix had 60 Vbeta and 13 Jbeta primers. Profiled with immunoSEQ multiplex PCR; TCRdb holds only in-frame clones, not every one. Among roughly 160,000 clones listed, approximately 81% were seen once. The source is a man aged 30-40 years in good health and CMV-seropositive. The sample comprised PBMCs. The V gene is TRBV5-1, the J gene TRBJ2-5, with a weak D call TRBD1 (6 bases). For the CDR3, the DNA is TGCGCCAGCAGCCGTTGGACAGAAGAGACCCAGTACTTC. Encoded protein: CASSRWTEETQYF. The complete variable domain, with remaining parts taken from reference TRBV5-1 and TRBJ2-5, reads KAGVTQTPRYLIKTRGQQVTLSCSPISGHRSVSWYQQTPGQGLQFLFEYFSETQRNKGNFPGRFSGRQFSNSRSEMNVSTLELGDSALYLCASSRWTEETQYFGPGTRLLVL.